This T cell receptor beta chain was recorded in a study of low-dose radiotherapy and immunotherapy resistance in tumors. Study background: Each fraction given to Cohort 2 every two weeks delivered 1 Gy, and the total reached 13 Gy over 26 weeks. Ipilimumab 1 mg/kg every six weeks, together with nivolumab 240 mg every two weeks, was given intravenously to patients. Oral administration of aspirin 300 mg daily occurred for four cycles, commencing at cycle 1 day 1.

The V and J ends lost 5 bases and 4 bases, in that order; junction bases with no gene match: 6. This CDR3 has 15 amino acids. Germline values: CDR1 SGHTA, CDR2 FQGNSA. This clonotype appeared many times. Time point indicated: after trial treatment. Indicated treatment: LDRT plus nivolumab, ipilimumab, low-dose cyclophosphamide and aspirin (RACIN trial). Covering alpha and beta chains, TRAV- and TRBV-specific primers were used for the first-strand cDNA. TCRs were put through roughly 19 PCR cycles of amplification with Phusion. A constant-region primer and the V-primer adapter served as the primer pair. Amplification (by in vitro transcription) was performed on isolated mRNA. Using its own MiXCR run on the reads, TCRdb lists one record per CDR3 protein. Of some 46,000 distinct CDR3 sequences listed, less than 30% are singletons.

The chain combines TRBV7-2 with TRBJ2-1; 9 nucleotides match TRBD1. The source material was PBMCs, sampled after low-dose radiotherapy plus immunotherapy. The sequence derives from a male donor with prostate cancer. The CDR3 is CASSSRDRAYNEQFF. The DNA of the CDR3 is TGTGCCAGCAGCAGCCGGGACAGGGCTTACAATGAGCAGTTCTTC.